One and the same sample provided the 9 T cell receptor beta chains below, sequenced in a study of brain metastases from non-small cell lung cancer. TCRdb keeps only in-frame clones here, not all; method: immunoSEQ multiplex PCR. The sample has roughly 690 clones; 92% are singletons. Sample: tissue from a brain metastasis. Receptor source: a donor aged 40 or over with non-small cell lung cancer.

The V gene is TRBV5-1, the J gene TRBJ1-6, with 8 bases aligning to TRBD1. In germline, CDR1 is SGHRS, CDR2 YFSETQ. This CDR3 has 15 residues. V lost 0 bases and J lost 10; bases outside the gene matches: 6. As DNA, the CDR3 is TGCGCCAGCAGCTTGGGTGGACAGGGAAACTCACCCCTCCACTTT. This codes for CASSLGGQGNSPLHF.

The genes are TRBV19 and TRBJ2-7, with D maybe TRBD2 (6 bases). The CDR3 spans 12 residues. The V and J ends lost 5 bases and 5 bases respectively, with 10 bases between them. Germline-derived CDR1 and CDR2 are LNHDA and SQIVND (reference sequence). The CDR3 DNA sequence: TGTGCCAGTAGTCCTACGGGGGACGAGCAGTACTTC. Protein product: CASSPTGDEQYF.

The rearrangement joins TRBV28 to TRBJ1-2; weak D call: TRBD1 (6 bases). Germline CDR1 reads MDHEN; CDR2 reads SYDVKM. This CDR3 spans 15 amino acids. Trimming pared 3 bases from V and 2 bases from J, leaving 13 bases between. The CDR3 region is CASSFVGGVNYGYTF. The DNA for the CDR3 is TGTGCCAGCAGTTTTGTGGGGGGCGTAAACTATGGCTACACCTTC.

The CDR3 DNA reads TGTGCCAGCAGCCTACCGGGACAGACCTTCGGGGAGCTGTTTTTT. As protein: CASSLPGQTFGELFF. The chain recombines TRBV28 with TRBJ2-2; 7 positions match TRBD1. In germline, CDR1 is MDHEN, CDR2 SYDVKM. Trimming at V came to 6 bases and at J to 7 bases, leaving 11 bases not matched to a gene. CDR3 size: 15 residues.

This clone showed up just a few times. J is TRBJ2-2 and V is TRBV7-3; 7 nucleotides align to TRBD1. The J segment lost 4 bases and the V segment lost 2 bases, leaving 10 bases of the junction unmatched. Germline CDR1 reads SGHTA; CDR2 reads FQGTGA. The CDR3 contains 17 residues. CDR3 region: CASSLDDGQVFTGELFF. In nucleotides, the CDR3 is TGTGCCAGCAGCTTAGATGATGGACAGGTTTTCACCGGGGAGCTGTTTTTT.

The gene calls are TRBV6-5 and TRBJ1-1, with D possibly matching TRBD1 (6 bases). This CDR3 is 11 amino acids long. Trimming took 5 bases from V and 11 from J, leaving 12 bases between them. Germline CDR1 and CDR2: MNHEY and SVGAGI. In nucleotides, the CDR3 is TGTGCCAGCAGTACCCAGGGGACCGCTTTCTTT. It codes for CASSTQGTAFF.

The V gene is TRBV7-6, the J gene TRBJ1-1; perhaps TRBD1 as D (5 bases). Trimming cost V 5 bases and J 8 bases, with 15 bases left between them. Germline V CDR1 and CDR2: SGHVS, FNYEAQ. The CDR3 extends over 13 amino acids. CDR3 sequence (DNA): TGTGCCAGCAGCAACCTGGGACGGAGCGAAGCTTTCTTT. Protein sequence: CASSNLGRSEAFF.

This sequence joins TRBV5-1 and TRBJ2-2; 11 bases match TRBD1. CDR1 is SGHRS and CDR2 is YFSETQ in the germline V gene. The CDR3 is 18 amino acids. The junction had 11 bases not matched to a gene; V was cut back by 3 bases and J by 4 bases. The CDR3 region has the DNA TGCGCCAGCAGCTGGGTTCCCGTCGGGACAGGGGGCACCGGGGAGCTGTTTTTT. Its translation: CASSWVPVGTGGTGELFF.

The V call is TRBV28, the J call TRBJ2-7; D gene uncertain. CDR3 length: 12 amino acids. The germline CDR1 and CDR2 sequences are MDHEN and SYDVKM. Trimming removed 5 bases from V and 6 bases from J, with 11 bases in between. In nucleotides, the CDR3 is TGTGCCAGCAGTCTAAGTTCGCGCGAGCAGTACTTC. Translation: CASSLSSREQYF. The variable domain in full, with the rest retrieved from reference TRBV28 and TRBJ2-7, is DVKVTQSSRYLVKRTGEKVFLECVQDMDHENMFWYRQDPGLGLRLIYFSYDVKMKEKGDIPEGYSVSREKKERFSLILESASTNQTSMYLCASSLSSREQYFGPGTRLTVT.